This T cell receptor (beta chain) appears in the sequencing data of a study of beta chain features in type 1 diabetes. Study conclusions and caveats: There was a moderate but significant shortening of TCRB CDR3s in all four CD4+ subsets of Type 1 diabetes patients. Sequencing from cDNA could over-represent high-TCR-expressing cells.

With 6 bases clipped from V and 0 bases from J, the junction kept 4 bases outside the gene matches. The CDR3 has 15 amino acids. The V gene's germline CDR1 is ENHRY and CDR2 SYGVKD. CD45RO/CCR7/CD25/CD127/CD95/CD27 staining was used to isolate CD4+ naive, central memory, regulatory and stem cell-like memory cells by sorting. Expressed TCRB transcripts were sequenced because the entire RNA isolate underwent reverse transcription. For naive, central memory and regulatory T cell samples, reads averaged approximately 3.6 million. Libraries were prepared by immunoSEQ multiplex PCR; TCRdb keeps only in-frame clonotypes and omits some of them. The sample carries tens of thousands of clones, about 66% recorded once. Regarding this clone: Its target is not known.

The TCR comes from a young man with type 1 diabetes. Some clones in this sample may be carry-over from other donors' samples. Sequencing input: Tregs from blood. The chain couples TRBV10-3 to TRBJ2-2; 7 positions match TRBD1. The CDR3 is CAIRRTGANTGELFF. CDR3 bases: TGTGCCATCAGACGGACAGGAGCGAACACCGGGGAGCTGTTTTTT.